This section outlines one T cell receptor beta chain sequence together with its context. Its antigen is unknown. These data originate in a study of cytomegalovirus exposure and HLA in healthy donors. Study as a whole: Early released data had about 85 million unique TCRs, all coming from HLA-typed donors. Study results and caveats: Investigators reported 150 to 200 TCR beta chains as tied to cytomegalovirus. Association of a missense DCLRE1C variant with TCR beta V- and J-gene trimming was reported in a later analysis.

V lost 0 bases to trimming and J lost 4 bases, with 12 bases between them. This CDR3 region has 16 residues. CDR1 is LGHNT and CDR2 is FRNRAP in the germline V gene. The PCR ran on 60 Vbeta and 13 Jbeta primers. This table comes from immunoSEQ multiplex PCR, and its TCRdb copy is limited to in-frame clones, with some not included. Of around 150,000 clones in the sample, roughly three quarters were seen once. This chain joins TRBV12-5 and TRBJ2-2; perhaps TRBD1 as D (6 bases). The sample comprised PBMCs. The clonotype comes from a man aged 18 to 30 in good health and CMV-seronegative. This CDR3 is CASGLVLGQRTGELFF. DNA for the CDR3: TGTGCTAGTGGTTTGGTCTTAGGACAGCGCACCGGGGAGCTGTTTTTT.